Listed here are 2 T cell receptor beta chains from one sample, sequenced in a study of T cells in localized non-small cell lung cancer. Method: immunoSEQ multiplex PCR; TCRdb's copy keeps in-frame clones and lacks some. The top ten clones hold more than 20% of a sample with about 77,000 clones, around 90% of them seen once. The sequences come from peripheral blood, collected before any cancer treatment. Receptors originate from a woman aged 35 to 75 with stage I squamous cell lung carcinoma.

The chain links TRBV10-2 to TRBJ1-3; D is unclear. The CDR3 spans 15 residues. Trimming cost V 3 bases and J 2 bases, with 11 bases left between them. Germline values: CDR1 WSHSY, CDR2 SAAADI. CDR3 protein: CASSDIRLPGNTIYF. CDR3 sequence (DNA): TGCGCCAGCAGTGATATACGGCTACCTGGAAACACCATATATTTT.

This rearrangement joins TRBV6-1 to TRBJ2-3; D possibly corresponds to TRBD1 (5 bases). The V gene's germline CDR1 is MNHNS and CDR2 SASEGT. Trimming removed 0 bases at V and 8 bases at J, with 21 bases between. This CDR3 region has 17 residues. This CDR3 is CASSEAWGGVLFPTQYF. The CDR3 DNA is TGTGCCAGCAGTGAAGCGTGGGGCGGAGTTCTCTTTCCTACGCAGTATTTT.